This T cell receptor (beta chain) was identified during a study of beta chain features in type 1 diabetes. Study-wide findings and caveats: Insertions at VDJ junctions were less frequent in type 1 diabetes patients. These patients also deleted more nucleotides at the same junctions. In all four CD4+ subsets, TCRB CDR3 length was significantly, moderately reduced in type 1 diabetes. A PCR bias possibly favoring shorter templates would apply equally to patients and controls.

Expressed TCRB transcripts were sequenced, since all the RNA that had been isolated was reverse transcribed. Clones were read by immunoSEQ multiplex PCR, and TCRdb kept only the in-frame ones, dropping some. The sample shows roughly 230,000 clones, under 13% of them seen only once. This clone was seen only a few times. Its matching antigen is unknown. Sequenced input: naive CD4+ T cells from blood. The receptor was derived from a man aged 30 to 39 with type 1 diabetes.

CDR3 in amino acids: CASKTRLTGLQPQHF. CDR3 DNA: TGCGCCAGCAAAACCCGCCTTACCGGGTTGCAGCCCCAGCATTTT. The chain combines TRBV4-3 with TRBJ1-5; D uncertain. Germline CDR1 reads LGHNA; CDR2 reads YSLEER. Trimming took off 7 bases at V and 7 bases at J, with 20 bases between the two ends. The CDR3 is made up of 15 amino acids.